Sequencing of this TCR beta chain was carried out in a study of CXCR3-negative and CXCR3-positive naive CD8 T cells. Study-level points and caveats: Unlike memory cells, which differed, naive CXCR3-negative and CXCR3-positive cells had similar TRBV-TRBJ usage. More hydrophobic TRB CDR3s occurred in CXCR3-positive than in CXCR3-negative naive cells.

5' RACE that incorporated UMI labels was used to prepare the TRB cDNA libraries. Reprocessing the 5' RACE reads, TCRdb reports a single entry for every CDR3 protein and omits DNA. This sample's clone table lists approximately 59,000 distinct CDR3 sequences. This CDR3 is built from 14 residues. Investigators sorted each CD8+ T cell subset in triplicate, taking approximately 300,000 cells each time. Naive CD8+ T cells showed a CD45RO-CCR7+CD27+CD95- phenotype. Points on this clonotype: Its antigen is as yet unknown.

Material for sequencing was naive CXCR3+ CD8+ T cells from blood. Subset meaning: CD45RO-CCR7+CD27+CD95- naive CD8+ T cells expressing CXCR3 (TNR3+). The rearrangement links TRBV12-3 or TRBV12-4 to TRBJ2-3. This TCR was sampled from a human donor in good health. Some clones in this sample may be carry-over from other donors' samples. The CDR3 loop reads CASSWAGSTDTQYF.